The following is a T cell receptor beta chain sequence with its context. The antigen is unknown. Orbital computed tomography, thyroid ultrasound, serum thyroxine and TRAb, and clinical symptoms together informed the diagnoses. PBMCs were collected from a 10 ml volume of fresh peripheral blood. This sample is drawn from a study of T cells in Graves' hyperthyroidism and ophthalmopathy. Study-level information: Peripheral blood sampling occurred at initial diagnosis, before any treatment.

After removal of 5 bases from V and 6 bases from J, the junction contained 6 bases not matched to a gene. This CDR3 has 12 residues. Germline lookup yields CDR1 SQVTM and CDR2 ANQGSEA. The TCR beta CDR3 regions underwent amplification using RNA transcripts as the source. HTBI primers were the set used in a first-round RT-PCR of the TCR CDR3. MiXCR, run by TCRdb on the multiplex PCR reads, gives a single entry per CDR3 protein. Altogether 350,000 to 400,000 distinct CDR3 sequences are present, 15% being singletons, with the ten largest covering 32%. General study points: Most thyroid clonotypes with frequency above 0.001 were detected in blood.

This receptor was identified in a woman aged 30 to 39 with Graves' hyperthyroidism. The rearrangement links TRBV29-1 to TRBJ2-7; 8 positions agree with TRBD1. Material for sequencing was blood. As DNA, the CDR3 is TGCAGCGTTTCCAGGGGGCTCGGCGAGCAGTACTTC. This sequence encodes CSVSRGLGEQYF.